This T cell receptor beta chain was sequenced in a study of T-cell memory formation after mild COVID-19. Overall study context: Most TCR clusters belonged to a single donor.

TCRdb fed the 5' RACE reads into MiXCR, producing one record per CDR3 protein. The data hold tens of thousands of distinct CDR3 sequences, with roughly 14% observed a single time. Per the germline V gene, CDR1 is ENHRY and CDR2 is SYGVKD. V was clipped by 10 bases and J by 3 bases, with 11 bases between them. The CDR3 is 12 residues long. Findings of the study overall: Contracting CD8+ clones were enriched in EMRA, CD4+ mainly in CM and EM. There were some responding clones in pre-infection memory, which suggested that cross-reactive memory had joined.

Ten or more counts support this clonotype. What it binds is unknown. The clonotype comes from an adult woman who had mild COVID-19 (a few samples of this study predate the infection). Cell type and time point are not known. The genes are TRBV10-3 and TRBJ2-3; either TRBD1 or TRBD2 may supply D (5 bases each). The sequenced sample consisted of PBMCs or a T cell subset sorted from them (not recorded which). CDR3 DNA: TGTGCCACTAAGGGGAGAACAGATACGCAGTATTTT. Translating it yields CATKGRTDTQYF.